These 27 T cell receptor beta chains came from one sample sequenced in a study of vaccination effects on CD4 cells after COVID-19. No antigen is known for these receptors. The ViraFEST assay expanded antigen-specific CD4+ T cells with viral peptide pools before sequencing. A 10-day culture period preceded the isolation of CD4+ T cells. Among the vaccine recipients, none had a prior SARS-CoV-2 infection, and nucleocapsid antibodies were negative. Assay: immunoSEQ multiplex PCR; the TCRdb copy retains only in-frame clones and omits some. Of about 70,000 clones detected, about four fifths appear once; the ten largest clones hold 9.5% to 15%. Sequenced material: CD4+ T cells from PBMCs cultured with SARS-CoV-2 spike peptides, taken before COVID-19 vaccination. These receptor sequences come from a human donor who received a COVID-19 vaccine.

V is TRBV11-3 and J is TRBJ2-5; TRBD2 might be the D (6 bases). V dropped 5 bases and J dropped 2 bases, with 18 bases sitting between them. From germline, CDR1 is SGHNT and CDR2 YENEEA. This CDR3 region has 16 residues. CDR3 nucleotide sequence: TGTGCCAGCAGCAAGGGGATCAGTGGGGGGCAAGAGACCCAGTACTTC. Amino acids: CASSKGISGGQETQYF.

The chain links TRBV27 to TRBJ1-2, with D maybe TRBD1 (5 bases). The V end was cut by 0 bases, the J end by 5 bases, with 10 bases between. The CDR3 is 14 residues long. CDR1 is MNHEY, CDR2 SMNVEV, per germline (reference sequence). CDR3 sequence: CASSLSQGLYGYTF. CDR3 DNA: TGTGCCAGCAGTTTATCGCAGGGTTTATATGGCTACACCTTC.

The chain has TRBV18 and TRBJ2-2; D not certain. CDR1 KGHSH and CDR2 LQKENI come from the germline V gene. V was trimmed by 6 bases and J by 10 bases, leaving 9 bases between them. The CDR3 length is 11 residues. CDR3 in DNA: TGTGCCAGCTCCATTGGCTCGGAGCTGTTTTTT. This encodes CASSIGSELFF.

The J gene is TRBJ2-5, the V gene TRBV27; 11 bases are shared with TRBD1. From germline, CDR1 is MNHEY and CDR2 SMNVEV (reference sequence). The CDR3 runs 17 residues. The V segment lost 3 bases and the J segment 7 bases; nucleotides outside the gene matches: 13. CDR3 nucleotide sequence: TGTGCCAGCAGTTTGACCCGGGACAGGGGGGGCCTTAGGACCCAGTACTTC. Translated, it gives CASSLTRDRGGLRTQYF.

The chain is built from TRBV10-3 and TRBJ2-5, with D possibly being TRBD1 (6 bases). Germline CDR1 ENHRY, CDR2 SYGVKD. The V end lost 0 bases, the J end lost 6 bases, and 8 bases lay between the germline ends. The CDR3 totals 13 residues. CDR3 sequence: CAISESQGKTQYF. CDR3 nucleotides: TGTGCCATCAGTGAGTCGCAGGGGAAGACCCAGTACTTC.

This rearrangement joins TRBV24-1 to TRBJ2-5; D remains ambiguous. The V gene's germline CDR1 is KGHDR and CDR2 SFDVKD. The CDR3 covers 13 residues. Trimming removed 4 bases from V and 5 bases from J, with 10 bases in between. The CDR3 is CATSDPPSETQYF. CDR3 DNA: TGTGCCACCAGTGACCCTCCCAGCGAGACCCAGTACTTC.

The chain employs TRBV15 and TRBJ1-3, with D maybe TRBD1 (5 bases). There are 15 residues in the CDR3. V lost 2 bases to trimming and J lost 8 bases, with 16 bases between them. The V gene's germline CDR1 is LNHNV and CDR2 YYDKDF (reference sequence). CDR3 sequence reads: CATSRPGGFRDTIYF. The CDR3 nucleotides are TGTGCCACCAGCAGACCTGGGGGGTTTAGGGACACCATATATTTT.

This clone was counted once. CDR3 in amino acids: CASSSPSGGVNNEQFF. The CDR3 DNA follows: TGTGCCAGCAGCTCCCCAAGCGGGGGGGTCAACAATGAGCAGTTCTTC. The chain recombines TRBV5-4 with TRBJ2-1; 10 nucleotides line up with TRBD2. Germline V lookup: CDR1 SGHNT, CDR2 YYREEE (reference sequence). The J segment lost 5 bases and the V segment lost 3 bases, leaving 8 bases of the junction unmatched. This CDR3 spans 16 amino acids.

V and J are TRBV4-1 and TRBJ2-6, with D possibly TRBD2 on 5 matching bases. V was cut by 1 base and J by 0 bases, with 10 bases left in between. CDR3 size: 17 residues. Germline values: CDR1 MGHRA, CDR2 YSYEKL. The CDR3 DNA sequence: TGCGCCAGCAGCCAAGTCGGCGGACTCTCTGGGGCCAACGTCCTGACTTTC. It codes for CASSQVGGLSGANVLTF.

This clone appeared once. The chain uses TRBV18 and TRBJ1-4, with a tentative D call TRBD1 (6 bases). This CDR3 is built from 13 residues. The germline V gene has CDR1 KGHSH and CDR2 LQKENI. Trimming shortened V by 9 bases and J by 5 bases, and 13 bases separated the two germline ends. CDR3 coding DNA: TGTGCCAGTACTACAGGGCCCAATGAAAAACTGTTTTTT. Residues: CASTTGPNEKLFF.

The chain carries TRBV7-2 and TRBJ1-2; TRBD1 matches 7 bases. The J segment lost 4 bases and the V segment lost 3 bases, leaving 11 bases of the junction unmatched. CDR1 is SGHTA, CDR2 FQGNSA, per germline. This CDR3 has 16 residues. The CDR3 nucleotides read TGTGCCAGCAGCTTTAACAGGGGTGTTAGGTCCTATGGCTACACCTTC. As protein: CASSFNRGVRSYGYTF.

The chain is built from TRBV6-6 and TRBJ2-7, with 10 bases lining up with TRBD1. Germline V gene data show CDR1 as MNHNY and CDR2 as SVGAGI (reference sequence). This CDR3 has 15 amino acids. J gave up 1 base and V 2 bases, and 2 bases lay outside the gene matches. In DNA form, the CDR3 reads TGTGCCAGCAGTTACGGGGACAGGGGTTCCTACGAGCAGTACGTC. Its protein is CASSYGDRGSYEQYV.

The chain combines TRBV7-3 with TRBJ2-7; D call uncertain. The CDR3 has 17 residues. Germline V CDR1 and CDR2: SGHTA, FQGTGA. V was shortened by 5 bases and J by 4 bases, with 24 bases between the two germline ends. In DNA, the CDR3 is TGTGCCAGCAGCCGCGATCCTGGGCAGCTACCATCTTACGAGCAGTACGTC. This sequence encodes CASSRDPGQLPSYEQYV.

The chain uses TRBV4-1 and TRBJ1-4; D gene unclear. Germline CDR1 and CDR2: MGHRA and YSYEKL. Trimming pared 2 bases from V and 8 bases from J, leaving 12 bases between. The CDR3 sequence is 14 residues long. The CDR3 is CASSQPSAAEKLFF. The CDR3 DNA is TGCGCCAGCAGCCAACCTTCGGCGGCCGAAAAACTGTTTTTT.

In this sample, this clone turned up once. The gene calls are TRBV11-3 and TRBJ2-1; 10 bases are shared with TRBD1. From germline, CDR1 is SGHNT and CDR2 YENEEA. V was clipped by 5 bases and J by 7 bases; unmatched bases: 11. The CDR3 runs to 16 residues. The CDR3 sequence is CASSQGGTGVLNEQFF. The CDR3 DNA follows: TGTGCCAGCAGCCAAGGGGGGACAGGGGTTTTGAATGAGCAGTTCTTC.

This clone was seen a few times. This chain joins TRBV7-7 and TRBJ2-6; no reliable D call. The V and J ends lost 6 bases and 0 bases respectively, with 12 bases between them. The CDR3 consists of 16 residues. Looked up from germline, CDR1 is SSHAT and CDR2 is FNYEAQ (reference sequence). For the CDR3, the DNA is TGTGCCAGCAGTCCTTGGGCCCTCTCTGGGGCCAACGTCCTGACTTTC. This sequence encodes CASSPWALSGANVLTF.

The chain uses TRBV10-1 and TRBJ2-5, with D unclear. The CDR3 is 13 residues long. The V gene lost 2 bases and the J gene lost 5 bases, with 9 bases spanning the gap. CDR1 is WNHNN, CDR2 SYGVQD, per germline (reference sequence). In DNA form, the CDR3 reads TGCGCCAGCAGTGAGGGAACGTGGGAGACCCAGTACTTC. Translating it yields CASSEGTWETQYF.

The V gene is TRBV18, the J gene TRBJ1-1, with D unresolved. V was cut by 5 bases and J by 2 bases, with 15 bases left in between. The CDR3 has 15 amino acids. Per germline, CDR1 KGHSH and CDR2 LQKENI. As DNA, the CDR3 is TGTGCCAGCTCAGATCTGACCCGCGGAAACACTGAAGCTTTCTTT. This gives the protein CASSDLTRGNTEAFF.

The chain combines TRBV11-3 with TRBJ2-3; weak D call: TRBD2 (5 bases). The germline V gene encodes CDR1 SGHNT and CDR2 YENEEA. Trimming removed 2 bases at V and 8 bases at J, with 8 bases between. This CDR3 region has 12 residues. CDR3 nucleotides: TGTGCCAGCAGCTTACATGGAGGTACGCAGTATTTT. Encoded protein: CASSLHGGTQYF. Full variable domain (remainder filled in from reference TRBV11-3 and TRBJ2-3): EAGVVQSPRYKIIEKKQPVAFWCNPISGHNTLYWYLQNLGQGPELLIRYENEEAVDDSQLPKDRFSAERLKGVDSTLKIQPAELGDSAVYLCASSLHGGTQYFGPGTRLTVL.

The chain recombines TRBV18 with TRBJ2-3; no firm D call. This CDR3 is 15 amino acids long. Germline CDR1 reads KGHSH; CDR2 reads LQKENI. Trimming pared 3 bases from V and 3 bases from J, leaving 13 bases between. CDR3 DNA: TGTGCCAGCTCACCTAGGACCTTGGGAACAGATACGCAGTATTTT. Protein sequence: CASSPRTLGTDTQYF.

This chain links TRBV9 with TRBJ1-4, with unresolved D. V shed 4 bases and J shed 7 bases, with 23 bases lying between them. The CDR3 has 17 residues. Germline-derived CDR1 and CDR2 are SGDLS and YYNGEE. Written as DNA, the CDR3 is TGTGCCAGCAGCCCACTTTACCCGACCCTTGGTACTGAAAAACTGTTTTTT. Residues: CASSPLYPTLGTEKLFF.

The V and J genes are TRBV7-3 and TRBJ1-2; 9 bases are a match to TRBD1. Per germline, CDR1 SGHTA and CDR2 FQGTGA. With V trimmed by 4 bases and J by 8 bases, 8 bases remained unmatched. This CDR3 contains 14 residues. Here the CDR3 DNA reads TGTGCCAGCAGCTCGATCGGACAGGGGAAAGGCTACACCTTC. Protein product: CASSSIGQGKGYTF.

This chain uses TRBV5-1 with TRBJ2-5; 14 nucleotides align to TRBD2. Germline lookup yields CDR1 SGHRS and CDR2 YFSETQ. The CDR3 has 17 residues. Trimming at V came to 4 bases and at J to 1 base, leaving 6 bases not matched to a gene. This CDR3 reads CASSAGLAGGFQETQYF. The CDR3 coding sequence is TGCGCCAGCAGCGCAGGACTAGCGGGGGGATTCCAAGAGACCCAGTACTTC.

The rearrangement uses TRBV6-5 and TRBJ2-3; 7 bases are shared with TRBD1. Germline lookup yields CDR1 MNHEY and CDR2 SVGAGI. Losses at the gene ends were 2 bases for V and 6 bases for J; bases not matched to a gene: 5. The CDR3 length is 14 residues. In DNA, the CDR3 is TGTGCCAGCAGTTACAGGGGGCCACCCGATACGCAGTATTTT. Its protein product is CASSYRGPPDTQYF.

The chain uses TRBV3-1 (or the pseudogene TRBV3-2) and TRBJ2-5, with D unresolved. Germline V gene sequence: CDR1 LGHDT, CDR2 YNNKEL (reference sequence). Trimming left V 4 bases short and J 5 bases short, with 8 bases between. This CDR3 comprises 12 residues. The chain's CDR3 is CASSRGSETQYF. CDR3 DNA sequence: TGTGCCAGCAGCCGAGGATCTGAGACCCAGTACTTC.

CDR3 amino acids: CASSDQGGGEKLFF. CDR3 sequence (DNA): TGTGCCAGCAGTGATCAGGGGGGGGGTGAAAAACTGTTTTTT. V usage is TRBV6-6 and J usage is TRBJ1-4, with 7 positions matching TRBD1. The CDR3 has 14 residues. The junction had 7 bases not matched to a gene; V was cut back by 5 bases and J by 7 bases. Germline-derived CDR1 and CDR2 are MNHNY and SVGAGI (reference sequence).

The V and J genes are TRBV5-1 and TRBJ2-7, with D possibly TRBD2 on 6 matching bases. CDR1 SGHRS and CDR2 YFSETQ come from the germline V gene. With 0 bases removed from V and 2 bases from J, the gap between germline ends came to 15 bases. This CDR3 has 16 residues. DNA of the CDR3: TGCGCCAGCAGCTTGGGAAGGGAGGACGGTCCCTACGAGCAGTACGTC. It encodes CASSLGREDGPYEQYV.